This is a list of T cell receptor beta chains from one sample in a study of T-cell memory formation after mild COVID-19. TCRdb re-analysed the 5' RACE reads in MiXCR, keeping a single row per CDR3 protein. The data show fewer than 50,000 distinct CDR3 sequences, 9.5% to 15% seen once. The sequencing input was PBMCs or a T cell subset sorted from them (not recorded which). These receptors were taken from a man in his late teens or twenties who had mild COVID-19 (a few samples of this study predate the infection). Cell type and time point are not known. Both conserved end residues are part of each CDR3. A D gene is named only where the DNA matches it firmly. The listing skips clone size in some rows; elsewhere it reads once, few, many or a size class.

D gene	clone size	J gene	V gene	CDR3 DNA	CDR3 protein
NA	NA	TRBJ1-2	TRBV7-2	TGTGCCAGCAGCTTAATGACTAGTCCAGGCGGCTACACCTTC	CASSLMTSPGGYTF
NA	NA	TRBJ1-1	TRBV7-3	TGTGCCAGCAAACTATATTCAGCGAACACTGAAGCTTTCTTT	CASKLYSANTEAFF
TRBD1	few	TRBJ1-6	TRBV7-2	TGTGCCAGCGGGGACAGAAATTCACCCCTCCACTTT	CASGDRNSPLHF
TRBD2	many	TRBJ2-1	TRBV7-2	TGTGCCAGCAGCTCTCGGACTAGCGGGGGGAATGAGCAGTTCTTC	CASSSRTSGGNEQFF
NA	NA	TRBJ1-1	TRBV20-1	TGCAGTGCTAGGATGGGAGGGAAGCCTGAAGCTTTCTTT	CSARMGGKPEAFF
NA	NA	TRBJ2-2	TRBV4-1	TGCGCCAGCAGCCCAGGAGGGGCCCGCACCGGGGAGCTGTTTTTT	CASSPGGARTGELFF
TRBD1	NA	TRBJ2-7	TRBV6-6	TGTGCCGCCCGCCGCAGGACAGGCCAGGAGCAGTACTTC	CAARRRTGQEQYF
TRBD2	NA	TRBJ2-1	TRBV20-1	TGCAGTGCTAGAGATCGCAAGCGGGGGGGCTACAATGAGCAGTTCTTC	CSARDRKRGGYNEQFF
NA	many	TRBJ2-3	TRBV7-9	TGTGCCAGCAGCTTATGGAGCAGGGGAGCAGATACGCAGTATTTT	CASSLWSRGADTQYF
TRBD2	NA	TRBJ2-2	TRBV9	TGTGCCAGCAGCGTACGAGCTAGCGGGGGCTATAGTAACACCGGGGAGCTGTTTTTT	CASSVRASGGYSNTGELFF
NA	NA	TRBJ2-2	TRBV7-2	TGTGCCAGCAGCTTAATTGGGGCACCCGGGGAGCTGTTTTTT	CASSLIGAPGELFF
NA	few	TRBJ2-3	TRBV7-2	TGTGCCAGCAGCTTCGGTTATTACACAGATACGCAGTATTTT	CASSFGYYTDTQYF
NA	NA	TRBJ1-2	TRBV18	TGTGCCAGCTCACCACCGGGACAAATGGGTGGCTACACCTTC	CASSPPGQMGGYTF
TRBD1	NA	TRBJ2-4	TRBV20-1	TGCAGTGCAATAAAACAGGGGGCGGATCAGTACTTC	CSAIKQGADQYF
TRBD1	NA	TRBJ1-2	TRBV12-3/TRBV12-4	TGTGCCAGCAGCCTTTGGACAGGAGCAGATTCGGGTGGCTACACCTTC	CASSLWTGADSGGYTF
NA	many	TRBJ2-1	TRBV5-1	TGCGCCAGCAGCTTGACTAGGAATGAGCAGTTCTTC	CASSLTRNEQFF
TRBD1	NA	TRBJ1-6	TRBV20-1	TGCAGTGCCCGCCGGACAGGCTCCAATTCACCCCTCCACTTT	CSARRTGSNSPLHF
NA	NA	TRBJ1-5	TRBV20-1	TGCAGTGCTAGCCGGGACGGCCGCAATCAGCCCCAGCATTTT	CSASRDGRNQPQHF
NA	few	TRBJ1-4	TRBV7-2	TGTGCCAGCAGCTTAATTTACGGCGGTGGAGAAAAACTGTTTTTT	CASSLIYGGGEKLFF
TRBD1	NA	TRBJ1-5	TRBV7-8	TGTGCCAGCAGATCCGACAGGGGAAGCAATCAGCCCCAGCATTTT	CASRSDRGSNQPQHF
TRBD1	NA	TRBJ2-2	TRBV5-1	TGCGCCAGCAGCTTAGGGCAGGGGGTCACCGGGGAGCTGTTTTTT	CASSLGQGVTGELFF
TRBD1	few	TRBJ2-3	TRBV12-5	TGTGCTAGTGCCAGGACAGGGGGCGAGGGCACAGATACGCAGTATTTT	CASARTGGEGTDTQYF
NA	medium-sized	TRBJ2-5	TRBV2	TGTGCCAGCAGTGAGAGTCCGGGGGAGACCCAGTACTTC	CASSESPGETQYF
NA	NA	TRBJ2-7	TRBV29-1	TGCAGCGTTCCACAGGTAACACACGAGCAGTACTTC	CSVPQVTHEQYF
NA	many	TRBJ2-7	TRBV29-1	TGCAGCGTTGAAGTAGCCGACTACGAGCAGTACTTC	CSVEVADYEQYF
NA	many	TRBJ2-1	TRBV6-5	TGTGCCAGCAGTTACTCCCCCAGGACGTTCTATGAGCAGTTCTTC	CASSYSPRTFYEQFF
TRBD1	NA	TRBJ2-3	TRBV20-1	TGCAGTGCTGAACAGGGGGATACGCAGTATTTT	CSAEQGDTQYF
TRBD1	few	TRBJ1-1	TRBV6-6	TGTGCCAGCAGTCTACAGGGGGCGGGAACTGAAGCTTTCTTT	CASSLQGAGTEAFF
NA	NA	TRBJ1-4	TRBV6-6	TGTGCCAGCAGTTACTCGAATGAAAAACTGTTTTTT	CASSYSNEKLFF
NA	NA	TRBJ2-1	TRBV4-3	TGCGCCAGCAGCGCCGGGACGGCCCGATACAATGAGCAGTTCTTC	CASSAGTARYNEQFF
NA	few	TRBJ1-1	TRBV6-2/TRBV6-3	TGTGCCAGCAGTTACCAGAAGACTGAAGCTTTCTTT	CASSYQKTEAFF
TRBD2	many	TRBJ2-1	TRBV12-3/TRBV12-4	TGTGCCAGCGGGTCCAGCGGGGGGGCCCGGGAGCAGTTCTTC	CASGSSGGAREQFF
NA	many	TRBJ2-1	TRBV12-3/TRBV12-4	TGTGCCAGCCTCCGGGCAGGCGTACAGAAAGAGCAGTTCTTC	CASLRAGVQKEQFF
NA	NA	TRBJ2-1	TRBV5-4	TGTGCCAGCAAAACCCCCCCCGGGAATGAGCAGTTCTTC	CASKTPPGNEQFF
NA	NA	TRBJ1-5	TRBV6-6	TGTGCCAGCATCCATTACATGGACCCTCTCACGCCCCAGCATTTT	CASIHYMDPLTPQHF
TRBD2	few	TRBJ2-7	TRBV6-2/TRBV6-3	TGTGCCAGCGGACCACTTGGCGGGAGATACGAGCAGTACTTC	CASGPLGGRYEQYF
TRBD1	few	TRBJ2-7	TRBV6-1	TGTGCCAGCAGCAGGGACAGGGCCCTCGAGCAGTACTTC	CASSRDRALEQYF
NA	NA	TRBJ2-3	TRBV6-4	TGTGCCAGCAGTGCACTTGGGGGGGCCACAGATACGCAGTATTTT	CASSALGGATDTQYF
NA	few	TRBJ2-7	TRBV7-2	TGTGCCAGCAGCTTAGAACAGAGATCCTACGAGCAGTACTTC	CASSLEQRSYEQYF
NA	NA	TRBJ1-2	TRBV25-1	TGTGCCAGCAGTGAATTCAGTTCCGAGATCTATGGCTACACCTTC	CASSEFSSEIYGYTF
NA	NA	TRBJ1-1	TRBV28	TGTGCCAGCAGTTTATTGGGGACGGGGGAATTAGCTTTCTTT	CASSLLGTGELAFF
TRBD2	many	TRBJ2-4	TRBV6-2/TRBV6-3	TGTGCCAGCAGCCTTAGCGGGGGAGTTAACATTCAGTACTTC	CASSLSGGVNIQYF
NA	NA	TRBJ1-3	TRBV4-3	TGCGCCAGCAGCCAAGATGCGAGGGGGGGCTCTGGAAACACCATATATTTT	CASSQDARGGSGNTIYF
NA	NA	TRBJ2-5	TRBV5-1	TGCGCCAGCAGCCCGGGCTGGGAAGTCGCCCAGTACTTC	CASSPGWEVAQYF
TRBD2	many	TRBJ2-2	TRBV25-1	TGTGCCAGCAAACACCGGGGGGACACCGGGGAGCTGTTTTTT	CASKHRGDTGELFF
NA	few	TRBJ2-3	TRBV29-1	TGCAGCGTGGGACCCGAATCGGGGAGGACAGATACGCAGTATTTT	CSVGPESGRTDTQYF
NA	once	TRBJ1-1	TRBV6-2/TRBV6-3	TGTGCCAGCAGCCCTCTCCGGGCCATGAACACTGAAGCTTTCTTT	CASSPLRAMNTEAFF
NA	few	TRBJ2-5	TRBV5-4	TGTGCCAGCAGCTTGGTGTCAGGCCAAGAGACCCAGTACTTC	CASSLVSGQETQYF
TRBD1	NA	TRBJ2-7	TRBV24-1	TGTGCCACCATACAGGGGTACGAGCAGTACTTC	CATIQGYEQYF
TRBD1	few	TRBJ1-2	TRBV29-1	TGCAGCGTTATCCCGACAGGGATTGGGGATGGCTACACCTTC	CSVIPTGIGDGYTF
TRBD1	many	TRBJ2-2	TRBV7-2	TGTGCCAGCAGCTTAGGAAGACAGGGGCAAGGGGAGCTGTTTTTT	CASSLGRQGQGELFF
NA	NA	TRBJ2-2	TRBV7-3	TGTGCCAGCAGCTCCCGCGTGGACTCCGGGGAGCTGTTTTTT	CASSSRVDSGELFF
NA	few	TRBJ2-5	TRBV7-8	TGTGCCAGCAGCTTACAAGTGGACCAAGAGACCCAGTACTTC	CASSLQVDQETQYF
NA	few	TRBJ2-3	TRBV12-3/TRBV12-4	TGTGCCAGCAGCCAACAAGGGGGGGCAGATACGCAGTATTTT	CASSQQGGADTQYF